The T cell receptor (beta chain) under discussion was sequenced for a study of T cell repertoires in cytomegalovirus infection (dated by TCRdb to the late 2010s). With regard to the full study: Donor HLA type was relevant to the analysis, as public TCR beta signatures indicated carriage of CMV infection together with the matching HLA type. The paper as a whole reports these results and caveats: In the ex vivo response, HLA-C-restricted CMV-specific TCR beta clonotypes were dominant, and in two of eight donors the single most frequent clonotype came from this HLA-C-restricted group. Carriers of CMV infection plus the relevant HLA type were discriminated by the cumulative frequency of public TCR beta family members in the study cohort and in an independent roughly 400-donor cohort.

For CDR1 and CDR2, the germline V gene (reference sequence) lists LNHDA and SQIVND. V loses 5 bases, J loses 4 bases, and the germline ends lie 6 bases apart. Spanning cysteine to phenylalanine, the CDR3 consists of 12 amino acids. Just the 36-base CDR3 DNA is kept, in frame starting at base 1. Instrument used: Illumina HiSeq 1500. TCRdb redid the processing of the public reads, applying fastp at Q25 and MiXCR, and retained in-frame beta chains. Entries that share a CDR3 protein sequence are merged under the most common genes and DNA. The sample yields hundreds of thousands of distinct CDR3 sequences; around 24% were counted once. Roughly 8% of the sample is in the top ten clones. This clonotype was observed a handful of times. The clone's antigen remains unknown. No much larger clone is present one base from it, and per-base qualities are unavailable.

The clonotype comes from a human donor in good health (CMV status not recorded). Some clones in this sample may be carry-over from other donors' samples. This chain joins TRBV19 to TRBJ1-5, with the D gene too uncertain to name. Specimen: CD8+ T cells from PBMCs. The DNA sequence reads TGTGCCAGTAGTCCCTGGAATCAGCCCCAGCATTTT. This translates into CASSPWNQPQHF. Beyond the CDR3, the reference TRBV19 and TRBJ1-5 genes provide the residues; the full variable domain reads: DGGITQSPKYLFRKEGQNVTLSCEQNLNHDAMYWYRQDPGQGLRLIYYSQIVNDFQKGDIAEGYSVSREKKESFPLTVTSAQKNPTAFYLCASSPWNQPQHFGDGTRLSIL.